The clone carrying this TCR beta chain was seen just once. The target antigen is unknown. Measured with immunoSEQ multiplex PCR; TCRdb has only the in-frame clones, and not every one. The sample has around 300,000 clones, roughly 90% seen once. Treatment indicated: about 20 received Ad26.COV2.S at low or high dose, single or two shots; roughly five received placebo; per-sample allocation not given. Sampling happened 63 days after the first vaccine or placebo injection. This Boston cohort included adults aged 18-55 years. Vaccination used an Ad26 vector expressing Wuhan-strain SARS-CoV-2 spike. V lost 0 bases to trimming and J lost 6 bases, with 13 bases between them. The CDR3 is 14 amino acids. The V gene's germline CDR1 is SGHRS and CDR2 YFSETQ. The sample originates from a study of Ad26.COV2.S vaccination and SARS-CoV-2 variants. Notes on the study in general: Vaccinees displayed broader spike-specific TCR repertoires than placebo recipients. Total T cell responses were possibly underestimated by TCR breadth and depth analyses.

The sample here was peripheral blood, taken in a trial of Ad26.COV2.S vaccine versus placebo. This clonotype was sampled from a person aged 18-60 years who received the Ad26.COV2.S COVID-19 vaccine or a placebo. V and J are TRBV5-1 and TRBJ2-7, with a weak D call TRBD1 (5 bases). The CDR3 loop reads CASSLVGQGAEQYF. The CDR3 region has the DNA TGCGCCAGCAGCTTGGTGGGCCAGGGTGCCGAGCAGTACTTC.